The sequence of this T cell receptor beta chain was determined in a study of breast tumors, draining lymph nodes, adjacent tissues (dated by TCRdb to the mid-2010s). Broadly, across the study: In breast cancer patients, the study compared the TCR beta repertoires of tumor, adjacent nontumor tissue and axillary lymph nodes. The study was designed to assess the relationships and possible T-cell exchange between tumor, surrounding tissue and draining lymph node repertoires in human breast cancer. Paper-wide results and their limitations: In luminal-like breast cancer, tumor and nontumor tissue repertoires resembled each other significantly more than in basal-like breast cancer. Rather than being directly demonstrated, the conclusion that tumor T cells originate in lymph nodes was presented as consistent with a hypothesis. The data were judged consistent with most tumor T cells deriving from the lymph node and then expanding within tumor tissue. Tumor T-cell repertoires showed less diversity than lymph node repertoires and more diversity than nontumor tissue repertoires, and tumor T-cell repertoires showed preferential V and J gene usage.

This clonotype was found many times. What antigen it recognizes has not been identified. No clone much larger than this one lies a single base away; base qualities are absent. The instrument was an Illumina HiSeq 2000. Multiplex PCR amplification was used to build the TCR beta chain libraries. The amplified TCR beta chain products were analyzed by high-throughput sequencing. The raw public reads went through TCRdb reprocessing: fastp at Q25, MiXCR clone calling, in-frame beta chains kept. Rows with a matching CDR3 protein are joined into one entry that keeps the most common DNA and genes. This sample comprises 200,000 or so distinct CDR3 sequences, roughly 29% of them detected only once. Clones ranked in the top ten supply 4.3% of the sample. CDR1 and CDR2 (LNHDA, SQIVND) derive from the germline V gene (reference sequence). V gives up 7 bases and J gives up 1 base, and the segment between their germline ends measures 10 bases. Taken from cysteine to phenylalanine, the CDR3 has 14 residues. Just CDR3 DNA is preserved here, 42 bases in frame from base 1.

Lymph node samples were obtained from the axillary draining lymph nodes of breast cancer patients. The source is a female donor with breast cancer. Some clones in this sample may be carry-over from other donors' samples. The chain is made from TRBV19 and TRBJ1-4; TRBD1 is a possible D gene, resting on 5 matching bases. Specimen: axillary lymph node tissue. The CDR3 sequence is CASKARVTNEKLFF. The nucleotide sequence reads TGTGCCAGTAAGGCCAGGGTAACTAATGAAAAACTGTTTTTT.